One T cell receptor (beta chain) is described in this entry. This receptor's antigen is unknown. Just one base apart from a much larger clone, this may be a read error. This was a case-control study nested in a cohort of healthcare workers in London, UK, who had nasopharyngeal swab PCR tests and blood samples taken every week. Healthcare workers were recruited during the week of the UK lockdown, between 23 and 31 March 2020, and followed weekly for up to 16 weeks. Counted from cysteine to phenylalanine, this CDR3 has 16 amino acids. Only CDR3 DNA is held: 48 bases, read in frame from base 1. The sample is drawn from a study of early T cells in non-severe SARS-CoV-2 infection (dated by TCRdb to the early 2020s). About the study as a whole: TCR sequencing used bulk RNA from unsorted whole blood, so alpha and beta chains could not be paired. Findings and caveats that apply to the study as a whole: Matching against VDJdb was skewed toward anti-spike CD8 responses, likely underestimated virus-specific expansions, and missed private and CD4 specificities.

Receptors were amplified or captured by 5' RACE. The instrument given in TCRdb is NextSeq 500. Unique molecular identifiers were attached to individual cDNA molecules in the TCR library protocol so that sequencing error and PCR bias could be corrected. Both TCR alpha and beta chains were sequenced, and tight co-correlation was observed between alpha and beta sequence abundances in each sample. Per the source publication's procedure: Decombinator V4 was used to annotate TCR sequences for V gene, J gene and CDR3. Expanded TCRs were defined as changing significantly between any two time points under a Poisson model with p below 0.0001. TCR abundances were normalised to the total number of TCRs sequenced per sample and expressed as counts per million. TRAV1-2 paired with TRAJ12, TRAJ20 or TRAJ33 defined MAIT TCRs, while TRAV10 paired with TRAJ18 defined iNKT TCRs. VDJdb, accessed 1 November 2021, was searched for CMV, EBV and SARS-CoV-2 annotated TCRs, with TCRs annotated for multiple antigens excluded. The public reads were run again by TCRdb, first through fastp at Q25 and then through MiXCR, and only productive beta chains were kept. Under each unique CDR3 protein, matching rows form one entry showing the most common genes and DNA. TCRdb, not the authors, supplied the V and J calls. For this sample there are tens of thousands of distinct CDR3 sequences; over 8% appear just once. The ten largest clones capture around 4% of the sample.

The sample comprised whole blood. This TCR derives from an adult who was a healthcare worker with PCR-confirmed SARS-CoV-2 infection or an uninfected control (not recorded which). The V gene is TRBV12-3 or TRBV12-4 and the J gene is TRBJ2-1; 13 nucleotides in the junction match TRBD2. In nucleotide form, the sequence is TGTACCAGCTCCGGGACTAGCGGGGAGGTTTGGCATGAGCAGTTCTTC. Its coded protein is CTSSGTSGEVWHEQFF.